This T cell receptor beta chain is from a study of T cell responses to AZD1222 COVID-19 vaccine. The count of this clone is one. What it recognizes is unknown. Profiling relied on immunoSEQ multiplex PCR, and the TCRdb table lists in-frame clones only, not all of them. The table lists tens of thousands of clones, around 89% of them singletons, with 9% to 10% in the top ten. Findings and limits, study-wide: No day 14 peak samples; only post-peak repertoires were characterized. Clonal diversity was possibly underestimated, and white British individuals and females predominated among donors. Baseline testing showed seropositivity in only six AZD1222 recipients. Spike-wide coverage was observed for vaccine-associated CD4 TCRs, with dominant responses at 160-218 and 743-854.

CDR1 SGHTA and CDR2 FQGNSA come from the germline V gene. This CDR3 contains 15 residues. J was trimmed by 9 bases and V by 7 bases; bases with no gene match: 17. This specimen was peripheral blood, taken 28 days after the second dose of the MenACWY control vaccine. The gene calls are TRBV7-2 and TRBJ1-1, with 7 bases lining up with TRBD1. The source is an adult who received the MenACWY meningococcal vaccine as a control. Written as DNA, the CDR3 is TGTGCCAGCACCCCTACGTCCGTGACAGGGCAGAAAGCTTTCTTT. Translation gives CASTPTSVTGQKAFF.